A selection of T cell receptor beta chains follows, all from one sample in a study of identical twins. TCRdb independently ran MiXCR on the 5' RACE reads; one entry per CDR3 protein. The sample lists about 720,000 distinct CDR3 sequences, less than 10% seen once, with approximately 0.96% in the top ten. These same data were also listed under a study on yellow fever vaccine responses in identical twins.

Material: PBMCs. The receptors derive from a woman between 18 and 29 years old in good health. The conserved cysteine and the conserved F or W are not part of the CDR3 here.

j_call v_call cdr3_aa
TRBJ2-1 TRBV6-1 ASSRQQGASYNEQF
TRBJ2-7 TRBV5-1 ASSSEGPLKNYEQY
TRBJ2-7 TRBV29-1 SVLNGGGQC
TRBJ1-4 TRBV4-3 ASSRTSNRASGEKLF
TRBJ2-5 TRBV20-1 SAETETQY
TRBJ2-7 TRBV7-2 ASQGTGVSRGFYEQY
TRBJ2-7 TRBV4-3 ASSQDLVFYEQY
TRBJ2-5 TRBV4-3 ASSQWREETQY
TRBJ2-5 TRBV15 ATTSGGPGETQY
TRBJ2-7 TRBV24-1 ATSDFGGLAGYEQY
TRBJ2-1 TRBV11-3 ASSPVGREYNEQF
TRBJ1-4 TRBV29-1 SVEMTGGLPNEKLF
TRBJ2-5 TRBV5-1 ASSLLTGGGETQY
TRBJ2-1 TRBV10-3 AARTSGGASNEQF
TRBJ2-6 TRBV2 ASSELFSGANVLT
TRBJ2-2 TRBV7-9 ASSLADGSTGELF
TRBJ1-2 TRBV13 ASSLGGQTNGYT
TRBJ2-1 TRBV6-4 ASSDRAAGYNEQF
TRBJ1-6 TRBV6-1 ASREDRGYNSPLH
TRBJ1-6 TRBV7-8 ASSTMTNDSPLH
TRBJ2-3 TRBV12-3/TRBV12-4 ATQPQGSYEQY
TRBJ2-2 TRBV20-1 SALRRLAGSGTGELF
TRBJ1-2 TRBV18 ASSQASGGDYGYT
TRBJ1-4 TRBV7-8 ASSLDRVPATNEKLF
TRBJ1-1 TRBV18 ASSPRAEMNTEAF
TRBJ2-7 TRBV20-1 SATQRTGDHEQY
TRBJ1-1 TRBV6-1 ASTRGLTGAEAF
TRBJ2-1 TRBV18 ASSPVTSNSYNEQF
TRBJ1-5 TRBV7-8 ASSQRDSNQPQH
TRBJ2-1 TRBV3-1 ASSQRDRGHPREQF
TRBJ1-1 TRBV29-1 SVEADYTEAF
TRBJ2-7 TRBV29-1 SVEWDRDDSELDEQY
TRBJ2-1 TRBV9 ASESSSTHNEQF
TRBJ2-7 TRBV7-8 ASSLQTGPSIEQY
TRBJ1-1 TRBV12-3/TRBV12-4 ASKTGEGWNTEAF
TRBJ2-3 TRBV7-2 AVAGSTDTQY
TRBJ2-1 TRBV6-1 ASSPRLGGYNEQF
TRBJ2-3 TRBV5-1 ASSPEYWGLAGADTQY
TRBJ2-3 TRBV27 ASSGGIVDTQY
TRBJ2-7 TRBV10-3 AISDVGEQY
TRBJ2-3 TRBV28 ASSFFGQGTDTQY
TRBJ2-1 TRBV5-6 ASSFLTNSGSVI
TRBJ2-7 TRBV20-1 SASNVRDRGHEQY
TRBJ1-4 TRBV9 ASSVAGGTAYEKLF
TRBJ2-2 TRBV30 AGTSQFAGELF
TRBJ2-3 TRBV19 ASSMLGAITDTQY
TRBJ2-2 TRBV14 ASSRVGTGELF
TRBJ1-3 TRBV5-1 ASSPGQNGNTIY
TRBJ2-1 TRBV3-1 ASSQEARSYNEQF
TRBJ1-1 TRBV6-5 ASSYSLNNEAF
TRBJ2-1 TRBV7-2 ASSRGAGFNEQF
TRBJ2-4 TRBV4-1 ASSHSRDLAKNIQY
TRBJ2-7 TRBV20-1 SARDRGTAPYEQY
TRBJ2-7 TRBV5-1 ASSKTLAYEQY
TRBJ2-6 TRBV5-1 ASSLEGSAGANVLT